This T cell receptor (beta chain) was profiled in a study of blood T cell repertoires in COVID-19. Whole-study context: The analysed material was cDNA or gDNA that came from T cells, B-cell-depleted T cells, or PBMCs.

The CDR3 is 12 amino acids. Unmatched junction bases numbered 5, after V lost 6 bases and J lost 8 bases. Donors in Cohort 3 who had recovered were those with two negative PCRs, healthcare professional clearance, or resolution of their symptoms. Original analysis: Reference gene primer amplification gave nucleated cell count estimates. Data came from immunoSEQ multiplex PCR; TCRdb stores just in-frame clones and leaves some out. V, J and clone size reflect that table, while D and trimming were determined from the DNA. The table lists about 130,000 clones, about 80% of them singletons, with more than 8.5% in the top ten.

The chain recombines TRBV12-3 or TRBV12-4 with TRBJ2-3; 7 bases agree with TRBD1. The TCR sequence derives from a man aged 50-60 years who had recovered from COVID-19. The sequenced material came from PBMCs or T cells enriched from blood (not recorded which). CDR3 sequence (DNA): TGTGCCAGCAGCGCAACAGGGGTTACGCAGTATTTT. Protein: CASSATGVTQYF.